This T cell receptor beta chain was captured by sequencing in a study of shared clonotypes between healthy human individuals. Study outcomes and limitations: Several donors showed sharing of around 5% of naive CD4 clonotypes. A generally larger estimated richness was seen in naive subsets than in memory subsets.

About this clone itself: What it binds is not known.

Original analysis: Junction-only sequences without quality scores came from ImmunoSEQ, so filtering differed. The repertoire was sequenced with immunoSEQ multiplex PCR; TCRdb's copy has only in-frame clones and lacks some. From that table come the V and J calls and clone size; the DNA was used to work out D and trimming. The table shows hundreds of thousands of clones, with approximately 79% occurring only once. The TCR originated in a woman aged 25 to 39 in good health. Sequencing input: memory CD4+ T cells sorted from blood. Subset specified: CD45RA-negative fraction.

The CDR3 loop reads CASSENSGSSYNEQFF. The CDR3 coding sequence is TGTGCCAGCAGTGAGAATAGCGGAAGCTCCTACAATGAGCAGTTCTTC. This chain joins TRBV25-1 and TRBJ2-1; tentative D call: TRBD2 (6 bases). Germline lookup yields CDR1 MGHDK and CDR2 SYGVNS. V dropped 3 bases and J dropped 0 bases, with 12 bases sitting between them. The CDR3 covers 16 residues.